This TCR beta chain was observed in a study of T cell clones after liver transplantation. Background on the study: Third-party-reactive TCRbeta sequences from pre-transplant mixed lymphocyte reactions served as antigen-independent comparators. Study-level results: Migration into the graft, not deletion, may explain lost graft donor-reactive T cells.

Profiling relied on immunoSEQ multiplex PCR, and the TCRdb table lists in-frame clones only, not all of them. The top ten hold about 8.9% of the sample, which has nearly 55,000 clones, roughly 80% seen once. Of note for this clone: Its antigen remains unidentified.

The sample in question was CD4+ T cells from blood, obtained before liver transplant. This receptor was identified in a human donor who received a liver transplant.

The CDR3 is CASSRFWEAKNIQYF. The CDR3 nucleotides are TGTGCCAGCAGTCGCTTTTGGGAGGCCAAAAACATTCAGTACTTC. The genes are TRBV6-6 and TRBJ2-4; TRBD2 might be the D (5 bases). Trimming took off 5 bases at V and 1 base at J, with 12 bases between the two ends. The germline CDR1 and CDR2 sequences are MNHNY and SVGAGI (reference sequence). CDR3 length: 15 residues.